These 11 T cell receptor beta chains came from one sample sequenced in a study of T cells in narcolepsy. The protocol was immunoSEQ multiplex PCR, while the TCRdb copy is restricted to in-frame clones and leaves out a portion. This sample carries around 30,000 clones, more than 75% of them seen once, and the ten largest clones take roughly 2%. Sample: memory (CD45RA-) CD4+ T cells from blood. The receptors originated from a human donor in good health.

J is TRBJ2-2 and V is TRBV5-5; D unclear. V was clipped by 0 bases and J by 7 bases, with 13 bases between them. CDR1 is SGHKS, CDR2 YYEKEE, per germline (reference sequence). The CDR3 is 15 amino acids. The CDR3 spells CASSLVATRSGELFF. Here the CDR3 DNA reads TGTGCCAGCAGCTTGGTGGCTACAAGAAGCGGGGAGCTGTTTTTT.

A few counts support this clone. The chain links TRBV7-9 to TRBJ1-1; D unresolved. Trimming took off 5 bases at V and 1 base at J, with 5 bases between the two ends. CDR3 length: 12 amino acids. Germline CDR1 reads SEHNR; CDR2 reads FQNEAQ (reference sequence). The CDR3 region has the DNA TGTGCCAGCAGCGGGAGGAACACTGAAGCTTTCTTT. Amino acids: CASSGRNTEAFF.

V usage is TRBV2 and J usage is TRBJ2-1; D not certain. The CDR3 is 13 amino acids. The germline V gene has CDR1 SNHLY and CDR2 FYNNEI. V lost 6 bases to trimming and J lost 5 bases, with 11 bases between them. The CDR3, as DNA: TGTGCCAGCAGCCTAGAGGTCCACAATGAGCAGTTCTTC. Translation: CASSLEVHNEQFF. Variable domain in full (rest from reference TRBV2 and TRBJ2-1): EPEVTQTPSHQVTQMGQEVILRCVPISNHLYFYWYRQILGQKVEFLVSFYNNEISEKSEIFDDQFSVERPDGSNFTLKIRSTKLEDSAMYFCASSLEVHNEQFFGPGTRLTVL.

This rearrangement joins TRBV29-1 to TRBJ1-3; 7 positions agree with TRBD1. CDR1 SQVTM and CDR2 ANQGSEA come from the germline V gene. The J segment lost 5 bases and the V segment lost 3 bases, leaving 16 bases of the junction unmatched. The CDR3 loop spans 17 amino acids. DNA for the CDR3: TGCAGCGTTGACTGGGCCCACATCGGGACAGCTCGAAACACCATATATTTT. This translates into CSVDWAHIGTARNTIYF.

This clone was observed a single time. The chain employs TRBV5-1 and TRBJ1-2; 12 positions match TRBD1. The J segment lost 4 bases and the V segment lost 0 bases, leaving 4 bases of the junction unmatched. Germline-derived CDR1 and CDR2 are SGHRS and YFSETQ. The CDR3 totals 16 residues. This CDR3 is CASSLAGQGAGYGYTF. The CDR3 nucleotides read TGCGCCAGCAGCTTGGCGGGACAGGGGGCTGGCTATGGCTACACCTTC.

This chain links TRBV19 with TRBJ2-1, with 8 bases aligning to TRBD2. The junction had 1 base not matched to a gene; V was cut back by 0 bases and J by 6 bases. Germline loops: CDR1 LNHDA, CDR2 SQIVND (reference sequence). The CDR3 runs to 14 residues. For the CDR3, the DNA is TGTGCCAGTAGTATAGAAGGGACTAGCAATGAGCAGTTCTTC. Amino acid sequence: CASSIEGTSNEQFF. The variable domain in full, completed from reference TRBV19 and TRBJ2-1, reads DGGITQSPKYLFRKEGQNVTLSCEQNLNHDAMYWYRQDPGQGLRLIYYSQIVNDFQKGDIAEGYSVSREKKESFPLTVTSAQKNPTAFYLCASSIEGTSNEQFFGPGTRLTVL.

This chain's CDR3 is CAWSLLLQETQYF. The CDR3 coding sequence is TGTGCCTGGAGTTTACTGTTACAAGAGACCCAGTACTTC. V gene TRBV30 combines with J gene TRBJ2-5, with no clear D. This CDR3 region has 13 residues. Trimming stripped 2 bases from V and 2 bases from J, with 9 bases between. CDR1 GTSNPN and CDR2 SVGIG come from the germline V gene (reference sequence).

V gene TRBV5-6 combines with J gene TRBJ2-7; tentative D call: TRBD2 (5 bases). The CDR3 consists of 17 residues. V gave up 0 bases and J gave up 0 bases, with 16 bases separating them. Per the germline V gene, CDR1 is SGHDT and CDR2 is YYEEEE. CDR3 DNA sequence: TGTGCCAGCAGCTTGGGGGAATTACGACGGGGCTCCTACGAGCAGTACTTC. It is translated as CASSLGELRRGSYEQYF.

In the case of this clone: Other DNA variants within this sample encode the same CDR3. The chain joins TRBV4-1 to TRBJ1-2, with D hard to call. Germline V gene data show CDR1 as MGHRA and CDR2 as YSYEKL. The CDR3 runs 12 residues. V was shortened by 0 bases and J by 7 bases, with 6 bases between the two germline ends. Here the CDR3 DNA reads TGCGCCAGCAGCCAAGAGTGGGGTGGCTACACCTTC. It encodes CASSQEWGGYTF.

This clone was observed once. The chain joins TRBV6-5 to TRBJ1-1; 11 bases line up with TRBD1. The CDR3 spans 16 residues. Per the germline V gene, CDR1 is MNHEY and CDR2 is SVGAGI. V shed 0 bases, J shed 4 bases, and the junction held 4 bases outside the gene matches. The CDR3 region is CASSYSMGTGGTEAFF. Here the CDR3 DNA reads TGTGCCAGCAGTTACTCGATGGGGACAGGGGGCACTGAAGCTTTCTTT.

The chain combines TRBV5-5 with TRBJ2-3; 11 bases align to TRBD2. From germline, CDR1 is SGHKS and CDR2 YYEKEE (reference sequence). Unmatched junction bases numbered 1, after V lost 0 bases and J lost 1 base. The CDR3 extends over 16 amino acids. CDR3 sequence (DNA): TGTGCCAGCAGCTTGGAGGGACTAGCGGGCACAGATACGCAGTATTTT. Translation gives CASSLEGLAGTDTQYF.